Many counts were recorded for the clone carrying this T cell receptor (beta chain). Antigen unknown. The record originates from a study of T cells in Graves' hyperthyroidism and ophthalmopathy. Study as a whole: Sampling of peripheral blood happened at initial diagnosis, prior to any treatment.

What was amplified from RNA transcripts were TCR beta CDR3 regions. The HTBI primer set was used in a first-round RT-PCR of the TCR CDR3. Each CDR3 protein is one row after TCRdb ran MiXCR on the multiplex PCR reads. The data show approximately 430,000 distinct CDR3 sequences, with roughly 14% seen just once and 7.5% to 9% held by the top ten. Study-wide findings and caveats: In simple terms, a model built on 13 V-J features told ophthalmopathy apart from stable hyperthyroidism.

V lost 0 bases to trimming and J lost 9 bases, with 9 bases between them. CDR3 length: 12 amino acids. CDR1 is SGHVS and CDR2 is FQNEAQ in the germline V gene. The V call is TRBV7-8, the J call TRBJ2-7; D uncertain. This receptor was taken from a woman under 30 with Graves' hyperthyroidism. Sequenced sample: blood. The CDR3 DNA is TGTGCCAGCAGCTTAGCGGCTTATTTGCAGTACTTC. Protein: CASSLAAYLQYF.